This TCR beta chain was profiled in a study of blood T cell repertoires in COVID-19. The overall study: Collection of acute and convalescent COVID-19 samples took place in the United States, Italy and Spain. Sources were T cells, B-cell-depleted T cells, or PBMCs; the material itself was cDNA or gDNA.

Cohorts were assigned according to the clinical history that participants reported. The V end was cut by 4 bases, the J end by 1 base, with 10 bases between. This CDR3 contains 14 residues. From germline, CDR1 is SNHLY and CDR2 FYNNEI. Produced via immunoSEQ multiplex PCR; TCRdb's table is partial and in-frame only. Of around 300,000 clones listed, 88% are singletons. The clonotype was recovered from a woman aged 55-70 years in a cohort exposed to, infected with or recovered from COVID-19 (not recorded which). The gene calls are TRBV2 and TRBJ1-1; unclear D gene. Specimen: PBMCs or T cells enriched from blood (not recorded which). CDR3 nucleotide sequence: TGTGCCAGCAGTGCCATTGCCGGGAACACTGAAGCTTTCTTT. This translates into CASSAIAGNTEAFF.